This is a list of T cell receptor beta chains from one sample in a study of blood T cell repertoires in COVID-19. Some clones are missing from TCRdb's copy, which holds only in-frame ones; the method was immunoSEQ multiplex PCR. Here the sample spans under 150,000 clones, about 91% being singletons. The source material was peripheral blood. These receptor sequences come from a human donor in a cohort sampled during active COVID-19. Each CDR3 is given without its conserved first and last residue. Each record gives: CDR3 length, V gene, CDR3 protein.

11 | TRBV29-1 | SPQAQANYGYT
11 | TRBV4-1 | ASSQGTGLVQF
12 | TRBV15 | ATSGGGRPNTIY
15 | TRBV5-1 | ASSLGLAGGSTDTQY
11 | TRBV12-3/TRBV12-4 | ASRPAVRTEAF
13 | TRBV10-3 | AISEAGASSYEQY
10 | TRBV9 | ASSTTSGEQF
12 | TRBV6-1 | ASSERDSNQPQH
10 | TRBV29-1 | SVEDQARGQY
13 | TRBV25-1 | ASSGGSSYNSPLH
13 | TRBV6-1 | ASSESAGGGDTIY
12 | TRBV19 | ASSIVASTYGYT
11 | TRBV18 | ASSPQQNTEAF
13 | TRBV11-3 | ASSLGVTSTDTQY
10 | TRBV12-3/TRBV12-4 | ASSPNSVRQF
13 | TRBV9 | ASSPGGDVYNEQF
11 | TRBV7-9 | ASSSGQKNIQY
10 | TRBV19 | ASSPRVHEQF
13 | TRBV10-3 | AISAGRGYTDTQY
16 | TRBV10-3 | AISSGTSGNGFTDTQY
13 | TRBV5-5 | ASSSDRLGNSPLH
13 | TRBV29-1 | SVEGRGGSDTEAF
12 | TRBV27 | ASRRTGANYGYT
13 | TRBV10-3 | AISDKAGGVHEQY
12 | TRBV9 | ASSVVSEPGPLH
13 | TRBV4-2 | ASSPYGTAGNTIY
13 | TRBV9 | ASSVGSGAGEKLF
13 | TRBV7-8 | ASSQGDRTSYGYT
12 | TRBV19 | ASSPRQGAEKLF
12 | TRBV30 | AWRKTGFSEKLF
17 | TRBV7-8 | ASSLTRIAVPSGANVLT
12 | TRBV10-3 | AIGQGFGGTEAF
13 | TRBV18 | ASSLTGTSVDTQY
12 | TRBV19 | ASSIFGMNTEAF
13 | TRBV15 | ATSNLRGYVTEAF
11 | TRBV27 | ASSPRQGSEQF
14 | TRBV4-2 | ASSQYTSGGRDTQY
14 | TRBV19 | ASSAPQGVGNSPLH
13 | TRBV3-1/TRBV3-2 | ASSHTGTGTGELF
13 | TRBV5-1 | ASSPQGAGNTEAF
13 | TRBV24-1 | ATSDPGTANYGYT
13 | TRBV5-4 | ASRAGTGLGYEQY
14 | TRBV7-2 | ASSFSGGGNTGELF
14 | TRBV4-2 | ASSQDPPGLSYEQY
13 | TRBV19 | ASTEGQATNTEAF